This TCR beta chain was identified in a study of regulatory T cells in long-lasting Graves disease (dated by TCRdb to about 2021). Study-level background: Persistent Graves' disease was defined as persistently positive TSH receptor autoantibodies together with antithyroid drug treatment for over 5 years. This study used TCR sequencing and RNA sequencing of peripheral blood to compare persistent Graves' disease patients against newly diagnosed Graves' disease patients. The study took place in China and was registered as a clinical trial. A total of some 35 samples underwent TCR sequencing, from about 13 patients with persistent Graves' disease and 20 patients with newly diagnosed Graves' disease. Persistent Graves' disease patients in the clinical cohort had taken antithyroid drugs for roughly ten years on average.

The junction carries 7 bases between V and J, which are trimmed by 1 base and 4 bases respectively. From the cysteine up to the phenylalanine, the CDR3 has a length of 13 residues. Of the read, only the CDR3 DNA is kept; its 39 bases are in frame from base 1. CDR1 and CDR2 are drawn from the germline V gene (reference sequence): DFQATT, SNEGSKA. Libraries were constructed by multiplex PCR. TCRdb records Illumina HiSeq 4000 as the sequencer. TCR beta libraries were built with iRepertoire HTBI primers and Arm-PCR amplification of CDR3 regions. Before sequencing, the PCR products underwent gel purification. The study's own analysis went as follows. Across samples, 60 to 70 TRBV and over 11 TRBJ segments were identified and used for gene usage analysis of CDR3 amino acid clonotypes. Filtered high-quality paired reads were merged into contigs using COPE and FqMerger. BLAST was used to align contigs to IMGT TRBV, TRBD and TRBJ reference genes, with CDR3 defined following IMGT. Any clonotype with a frequency above 0.1% was counted as a highly expanded clone. Repertoire diversity was measured by Shannon entropy, and V-J evenness by the Gini coefficient. Clonotypes shared by more than one individual were considered public. TCRdb handled the public reads itself, with Q25 trimming in fastp and clone calling in MiXCR, and kept productive beta chains. All rows with the same CDR3 protein become a single entry with the most common DNA and genes. The V and J calls here are based on TCRdb, not the publication. The sample table contains some 430,000 distinct CDR3 sequences; only one count was recorded for 20% to 25% of them. Roughly 7.7% of the sample lies in the top ten.

Details on this clonotype: Its antigen is unknown. Nothing much larger sits one base from this clone, and base qualities are not available.

What the study reported, not specific to this receptor: A larger number of public clonotypes was shared among persistent patients (approximately 2,600) than among newly diagnosed patients (roughly 970). Compared with newly diagnosed patients, persistent Graves' disease patients had lower TCR Shannon entropy and fewer highly expanded clones, which suggests clonal expansion. Sequencing and analysis were restricted to the TCR beta chain. Because the primary lesion, thyroid tissue, could not be accessed, the study looked at peripheral blood alone. As a limitation, the authors acknowledged that the small sample size may reduce accuracy. TRBV28, TRBJ1-2 and TRBJ2-5 were preferentially used in persistent disease, while TRBV20-1 and TRBJ2-1 were favored in newly diagnosed disease.

Taken with the paper, the label for time point translates to: persistent/refractory GD, antithyroid drugs over 5 years with positive TRAb. For both TCR sequencing and RNA sequencing, RNA was extracted from PBMCs in TRIzol. The diagnosis of Graves' disease followed American Thyroid Association guidelines. Patients were recruited from an endocrinology department in Xi'an, China. From each patient, 7.5 to 10 milliliters of peripheral blood was collected into an EDTA anticoagulant tube. Ficoll Paque Plus density gradient separation was used to isolate PBMCs, and no additional T cell sorting was done. RNA quality was checked with an Agilent 2100 Bioanalyzer and agarose gel, and concentration with a NanoDrop 2000.

Rearrangement joined TRBV20-1 to TRBJ2-2; confidence is insufficient to name the D gene. The sequence was collected from a female donor with Graves disease. The source was peripheral blood mononuclear cells (PBMCs), collected when the disease was refractory, from a patient treated with antithyroid drugs. The CDR3 is CSARVPGTGELFF. The base sequence is TGCAGTGCTAGAGTTCCGGGCACCGGGGAGCTGTTTTTT.